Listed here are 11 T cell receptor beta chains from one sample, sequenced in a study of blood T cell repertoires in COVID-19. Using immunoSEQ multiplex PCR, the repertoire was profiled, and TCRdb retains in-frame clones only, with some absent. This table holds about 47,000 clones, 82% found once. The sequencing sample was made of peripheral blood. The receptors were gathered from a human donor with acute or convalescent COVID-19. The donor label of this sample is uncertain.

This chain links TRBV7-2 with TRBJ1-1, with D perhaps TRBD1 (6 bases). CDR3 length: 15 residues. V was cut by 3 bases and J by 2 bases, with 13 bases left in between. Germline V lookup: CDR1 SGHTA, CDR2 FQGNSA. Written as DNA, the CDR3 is TGTGCCAGCAGCTTCAACGGACAGCCCAACACTGAAGCTTTCTTT. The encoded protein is CASSFNGQPNTEAFF.

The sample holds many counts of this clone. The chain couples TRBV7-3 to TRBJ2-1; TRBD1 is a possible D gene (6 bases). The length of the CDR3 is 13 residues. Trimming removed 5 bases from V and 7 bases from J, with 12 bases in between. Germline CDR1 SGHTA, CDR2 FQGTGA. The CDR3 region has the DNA TGTGCCAGCAGCCCTGGGGGCCGGAATGAGCAGTTCTTC. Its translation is CASSPGGRNEQFF.

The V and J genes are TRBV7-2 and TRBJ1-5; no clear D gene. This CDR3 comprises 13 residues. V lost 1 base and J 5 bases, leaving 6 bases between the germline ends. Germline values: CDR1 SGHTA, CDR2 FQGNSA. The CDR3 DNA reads TGTGCCAGCAGCTTAGACACCCATCAGCCCCAGCATTTT. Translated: CASSLDTHQPQHF.

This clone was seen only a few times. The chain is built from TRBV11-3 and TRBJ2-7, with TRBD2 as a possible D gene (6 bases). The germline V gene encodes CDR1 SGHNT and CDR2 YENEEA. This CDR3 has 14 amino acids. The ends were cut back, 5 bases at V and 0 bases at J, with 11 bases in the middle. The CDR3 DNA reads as TGTGCCAGCAGCCCAGCGGGTTCCTCCTACGAGCAGTACTTC. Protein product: CASSPAGSSYEQYF.

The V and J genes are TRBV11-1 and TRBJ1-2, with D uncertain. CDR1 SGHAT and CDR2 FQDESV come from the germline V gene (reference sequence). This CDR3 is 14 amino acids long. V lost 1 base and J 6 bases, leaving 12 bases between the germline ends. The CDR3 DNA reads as TGTGCCAGCAGCTTAGAAACCGTTACGGATGGCTACACCTTC. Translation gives CASSLETVTDGYTF.

The CDR3 loop reads CASSQPPLEGAEKLFF. The CDR3 bases are TGCGCCAGCAGCCAGCCGCCGTTAGAGGGGGCTGAAAAACTGTTTTTT. The chain combines TRBV4-1 with TRBJ1-4, with 7 bases identical to TRBD1. The CDR3 length is 16 residues. Germline V gene data show CDR1 as MGHRA and CDR2 as YSYEKL. With 3 bases clipped from V and 7 bases from J, the junction kept 11 bases outside the gene matches.

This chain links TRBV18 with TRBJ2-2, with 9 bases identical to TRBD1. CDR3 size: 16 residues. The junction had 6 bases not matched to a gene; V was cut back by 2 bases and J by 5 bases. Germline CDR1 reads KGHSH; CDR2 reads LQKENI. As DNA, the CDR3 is TGTGCCAGCTCACCAATGGGACAGGGACTAACCGGGGAGCTGTTTTTT. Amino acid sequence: CASSPMGQGLTGELFF.

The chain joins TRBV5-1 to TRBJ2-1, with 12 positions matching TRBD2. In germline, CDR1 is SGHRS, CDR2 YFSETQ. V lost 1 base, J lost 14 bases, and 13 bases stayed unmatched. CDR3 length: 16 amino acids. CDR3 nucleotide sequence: TGCGCCAGCAGCTTGAGGTCTAGCGGGGGGGCAGGTGAAGAGTTCTTC. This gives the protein CASSLRSSGGAGEEFF.

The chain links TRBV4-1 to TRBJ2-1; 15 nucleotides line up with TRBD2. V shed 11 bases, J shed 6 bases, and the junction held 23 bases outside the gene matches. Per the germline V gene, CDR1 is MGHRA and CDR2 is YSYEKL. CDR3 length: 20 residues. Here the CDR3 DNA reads TGCGCCCGCCGCCGCCGAGACGGGACTAGCGGGGGGAACCTGGGCAATGAGCAGTTCTTC. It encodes CARRRRDGTSGGNLGNEQFF.

DNA of the CDR3: TGTGCCAGCAAAAGCGGGGTGAACACCGGGGAGCTGTTTTTT. It is translated as CASKSGVNTGELFF. The J gene is TRBJ2-2, the V gene TRBV6-6; 7 positions agree with TRBD2. In germline, CDR1 is MNHNY, CDR2 SVGAGI (reference sequence). Germline trimming cut 7 bases from V and 1 base from J; bases unmatched to any gene: 3. This CDR3 contains 14 residues.

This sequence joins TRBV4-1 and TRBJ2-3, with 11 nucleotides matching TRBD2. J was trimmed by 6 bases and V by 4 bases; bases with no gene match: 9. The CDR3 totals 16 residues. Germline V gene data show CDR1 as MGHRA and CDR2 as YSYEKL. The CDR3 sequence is CASSRGLAGPTDTQYF. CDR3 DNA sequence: TGCGCCAGCAGCCGAGGACTAGCGGGTCCGACGGATACGCAGTATTTT.